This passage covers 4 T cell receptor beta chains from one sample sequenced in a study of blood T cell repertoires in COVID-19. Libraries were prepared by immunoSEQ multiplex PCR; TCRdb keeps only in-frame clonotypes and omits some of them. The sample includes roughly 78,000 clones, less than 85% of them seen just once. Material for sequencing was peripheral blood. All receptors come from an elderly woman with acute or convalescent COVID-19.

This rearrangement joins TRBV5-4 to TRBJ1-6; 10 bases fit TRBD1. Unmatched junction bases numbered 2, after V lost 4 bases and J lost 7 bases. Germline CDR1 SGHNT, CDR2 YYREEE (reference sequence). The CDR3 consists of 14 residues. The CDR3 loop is CASSDRGPNSPLHF. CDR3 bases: TGTGCCAGCAGCGACAGGGGGCCAAATTCACCCCTCCACTTT.

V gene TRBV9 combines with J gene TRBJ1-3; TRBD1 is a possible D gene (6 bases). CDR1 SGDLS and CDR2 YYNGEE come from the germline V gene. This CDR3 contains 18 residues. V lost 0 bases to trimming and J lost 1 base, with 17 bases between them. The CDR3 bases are TGTGCCAGCAGCGTAGACCCCTTGGACAGTTTTTCTGGAAACACCATATATTTT. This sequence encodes CASSVDPLDSFSGNTIYF.

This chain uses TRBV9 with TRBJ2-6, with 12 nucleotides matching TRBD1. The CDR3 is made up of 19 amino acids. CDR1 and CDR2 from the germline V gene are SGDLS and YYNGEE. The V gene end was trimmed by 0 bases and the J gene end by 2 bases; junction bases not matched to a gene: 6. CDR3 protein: CASSVEGWDRGPGANVLTF. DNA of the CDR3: TGTGCCAGCAGCGTAGAGGGTTGGGACAGGGGGCCTGGGGCCAACGTCCTGACTTTC. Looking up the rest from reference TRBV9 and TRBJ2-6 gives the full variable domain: DSGVTQTPKHLITATGQRVTLRCSPRSGDLSVYWYQQSLDQGLQFLIQYYNGEERAKGNILERFSAQQFPDLHSELNLSSLELGDSALYFCASSVEGWDRGPGANVLTFGAGSRLTVL.

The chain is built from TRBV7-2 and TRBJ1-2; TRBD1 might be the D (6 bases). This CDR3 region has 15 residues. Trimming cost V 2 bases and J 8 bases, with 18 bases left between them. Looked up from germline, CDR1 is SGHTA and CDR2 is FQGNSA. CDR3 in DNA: TGTGCCAGCAGCTTAAACAGTTTACAGGGCTCAGGCTACACCTTC. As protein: CASSLNSLQGSGYTF.